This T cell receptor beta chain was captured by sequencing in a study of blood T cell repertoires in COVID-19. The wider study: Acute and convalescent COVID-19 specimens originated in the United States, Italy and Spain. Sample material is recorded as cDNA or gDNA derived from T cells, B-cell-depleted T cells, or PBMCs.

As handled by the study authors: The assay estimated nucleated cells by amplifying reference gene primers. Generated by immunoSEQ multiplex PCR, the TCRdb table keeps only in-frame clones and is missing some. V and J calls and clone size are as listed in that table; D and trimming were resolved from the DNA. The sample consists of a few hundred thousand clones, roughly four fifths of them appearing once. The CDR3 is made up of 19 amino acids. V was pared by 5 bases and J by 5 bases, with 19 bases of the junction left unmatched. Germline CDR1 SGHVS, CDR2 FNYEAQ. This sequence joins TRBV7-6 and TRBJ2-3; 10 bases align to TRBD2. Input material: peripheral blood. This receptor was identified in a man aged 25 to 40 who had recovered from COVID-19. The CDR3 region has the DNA TGTGCCAGCAGCGCCACAATTATTTCACGGACTAGCGGTGGAGATACGCAGTATTTT. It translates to CASSATIISRTSGGDTQYF.